This T cell receptor beta chain is from a study of cytomegalovirus exposure and HLA in healthy donors. Overall study results and limits: Cytomegalovirus status, reportedly, was diagnosed with high specificity and sensitivity by the classifier. Researchers catalogued 164 TCR beta chains as cytomegalovirus-associated.

Libraries were prepared by immunoSEQ multiplex PCR; TCRdb keeps only in-frame clonotypes and omits some of them. Altogether approximately 50,000 clones are present, about 90% being singletons, with the ten largest covering under 7.5%. This clone was counted only a few times. Its antigen is unknown. The length of the CDR3 is 14 residues. The ends were cut back, 4 bases at V and 4 bases at J, with 14 bases in the middle. Germline values: CDR1 SGHAT, CDR2 FQNNGV. The clonotype originates from a woman aged 25 to 45 in good health and CMV-seronegative. Sequencing was performed on PBMCs. The V and J genes are TRBV11-2 and TRBJ2-7; D is perhaps TRBD1 (5 bases). The CDR3 nucleotides are TGTGCCAGCAGCTACGGAAGGGGCCGGTACGAGCAGTACTTC. Amino acid sequence: CASSYGRGRYEQYF.